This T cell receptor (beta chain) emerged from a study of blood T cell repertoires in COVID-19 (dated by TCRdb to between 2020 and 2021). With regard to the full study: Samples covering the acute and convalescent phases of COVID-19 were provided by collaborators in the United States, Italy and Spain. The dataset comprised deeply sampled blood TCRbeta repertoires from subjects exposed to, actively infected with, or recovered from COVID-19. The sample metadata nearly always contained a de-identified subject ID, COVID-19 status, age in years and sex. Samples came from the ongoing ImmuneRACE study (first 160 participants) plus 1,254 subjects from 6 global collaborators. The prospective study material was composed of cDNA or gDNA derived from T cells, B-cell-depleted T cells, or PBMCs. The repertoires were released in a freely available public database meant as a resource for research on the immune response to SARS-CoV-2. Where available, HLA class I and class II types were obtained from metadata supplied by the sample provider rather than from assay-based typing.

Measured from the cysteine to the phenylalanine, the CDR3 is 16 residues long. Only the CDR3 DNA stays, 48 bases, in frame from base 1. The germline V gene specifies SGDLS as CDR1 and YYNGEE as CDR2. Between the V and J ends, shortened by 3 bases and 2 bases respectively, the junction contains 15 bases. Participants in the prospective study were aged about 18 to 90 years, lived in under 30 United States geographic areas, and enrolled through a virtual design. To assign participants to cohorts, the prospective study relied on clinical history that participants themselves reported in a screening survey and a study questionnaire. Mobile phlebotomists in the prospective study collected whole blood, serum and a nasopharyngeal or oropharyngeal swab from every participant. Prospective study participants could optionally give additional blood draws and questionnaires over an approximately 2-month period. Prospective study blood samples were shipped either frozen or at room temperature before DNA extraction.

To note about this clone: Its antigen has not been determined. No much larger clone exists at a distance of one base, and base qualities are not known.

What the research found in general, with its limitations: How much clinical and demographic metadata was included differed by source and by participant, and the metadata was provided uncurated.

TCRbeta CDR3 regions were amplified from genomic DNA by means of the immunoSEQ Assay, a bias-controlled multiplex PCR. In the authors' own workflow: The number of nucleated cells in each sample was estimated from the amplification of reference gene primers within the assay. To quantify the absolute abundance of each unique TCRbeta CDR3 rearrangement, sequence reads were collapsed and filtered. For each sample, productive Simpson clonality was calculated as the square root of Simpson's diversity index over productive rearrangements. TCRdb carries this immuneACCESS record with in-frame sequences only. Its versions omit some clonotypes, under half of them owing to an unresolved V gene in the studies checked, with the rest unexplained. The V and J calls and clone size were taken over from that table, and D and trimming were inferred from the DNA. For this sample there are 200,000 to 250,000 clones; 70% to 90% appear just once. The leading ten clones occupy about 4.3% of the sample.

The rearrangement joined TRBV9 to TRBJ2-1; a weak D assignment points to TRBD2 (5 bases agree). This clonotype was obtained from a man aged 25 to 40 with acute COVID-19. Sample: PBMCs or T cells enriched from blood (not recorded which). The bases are TGTGCCAGCAGCGCACCCGGGGTTGGGGCCTACAATGAGCAGTTCTTC. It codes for CASSAPGVGAYNEQFF. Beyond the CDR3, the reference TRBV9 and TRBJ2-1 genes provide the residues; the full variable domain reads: DSGVTQTPKHLITATGQRVTLRCSPRSGDLSVYWYQQSLDQGLQFLIQYYNGEERAKGNILERFSAQQFPDLHSELNLSSLELGDSALYFCASSAPGVGAYNEQFFGPGTRLTVL.